Listed below are T cell receptor beta chains from one sample, sequenced in a study of shared clonotypes between healthy human individuals. The protocol was immunoSEQ multiplex PCR, while the TCRdb copy is restricted to in-frame clones and leaves out a portion. The sample consists of some 1,900,000 clones, around 96% of them appearing once. The specimen sequenced was naive CD8+ T cells sorted from blood. These receptors were collected from a man between 18 and 29 years old in good health. Both conserved end residues are part of each CDR3. The order of the fields is clone size, D gene, J gene, V gene, CDR3 DNA, CDR3 protein. D genes are given only for firm matches. Size values are once, few and many counts, or a class for expanded clones, and some rows have none.

.,.,TRBJ1-1,TRBV27,TGTGCCAGCACCTCATCGTTTTGGGGAGGGACTGAAGCTTTCTTT,CASTSSFWGGTEAFF
.,TRBD1,TRBJ1-4,TRBV7-9,TGTGCCAGCAGCTTAGCCTCACAGGGGGTAAAACTGTTTTTT,CASSLASQGVKLFF
.,.,TRBJ2-1,TRBV19,TGTGCCAGTAGTGCTCTCTCCTACAATGAGCAGTTCTTC,CASSALSYNEQFF
.,.,TRBJ2-7,TRBV30,TGTGCCTGGAGGCCCCTGACCCGCTACGAGCAGTACTTC,CAWRPLTRYEQYF
.,.,TRBJ2-7,TRBV7-6,TGTGCCAGCAGCTTAGAGGGCGGAATCCCAGGCGAGCAGTACTTC,CASSLEGGIPGEQYF
.,.,TRBJ2-7,TRBV11-2,TGTGCCAGCAGCTCTGATCCCGCCGAGCAGTACTTC,CASSSDPAEQYF
.,.,TRBJ2-7,TRBV5-1,TGCGCCAGCAGAGGGCTAGCTGACTACGAGCAGTACTTC,CASRGLADYEQYF
.,.,TRBJ1-2,TRBV5-8,TGTGCCAGCAGCCAAGGGGCGGGCTACACCTTC,CASSQGAGYTF
.,TRBD1,TRBJ1-6,TRBV7-2,TGTGCCAGCAGCCCCCTGGGACAGAGCTCCTATAATTCACCCCTCCACTTT,CASSPLGQSSYNSPLHF
.,.,TRBJ2-5,TRBV2,TGTGCCAGCAGTGACCCCCAAGAGACCCAGTACTTC,CASSDPQETQYF
.,.,TRBJ2-2,TRBV10-1,TGCGCCAGCAGTGCCTCGACTAGTTTAGCGAACACCGGGGAGCTGTTTTTT,CASSASTSLANTGELFF
once,TRBD1,TRBJ1-2,TRBV5-1,TGCGCCAGCAGCCTCAGGGACAGTAACTATGGCTACACCTTC,CASSLRDSNYGYTF
.,.,TRBJ2-7,TRBV4-1,TGCGCCAGCAGCCAAGATGGTACTGGGTCCTACGAGCAGTACTTC,CASSQDGTGSYEQYF
.,TRBD2,TRBJ2-7,TRBV7-9,TGTGCCAGCAGCCGGGGGGAAAGCAACGAGCAGTACTTC,CASSRGESNEQYF
.,.,TRBJ2-7,TRBV7-2,TGTGCCAGCAGCTTACGGGAGTGGGATTCCTACGAGCAGTACTTC,CASSLREWDSYEQYF
.,TRBD2,TRBJ2-7,TRBV6-5,TGTGCCAGCAGTTACTCCCTAGCGGGAGTATCCTACGAGCAGTACTTC,CASSYSLAGVSYEQYF
.,.,TRBJ2-7,TRBV5-1,TGCGCCAGCAGCTTAGCAGGGGGGCCTTACGAGCAGTACTTC,CASSLAGGPYEQYF
.,.,TRBJ1-5,TRBV5-6,TGTGCCAGCAGCTTTGGGAATCAGCCCCAGCATTTT,CASSFGNQPQHF
.,.,TRBJ2-7,TRBV27,TGTGCCAGCAGTTTAGGGGGGTTCGCTCGGGAGCAGTACTTC,CASSLGGFAREQYF
.,TRBD2,TRBJ2-7,TRBV10-2,TGCGCCAGCAGTACTAGCGGGAGGGTGGGGGAGCAGTACTTC,CASSTSGRVGEQYF
.,TRBD1,TRBJ2-7,TRBV5-3,TGTGCCAGAAGCCCGGGACAGTTGAGCTCCTACGAGCAGTACTTC,CARSPGQLSSYEQYF
once,.,TRBJ2-5,TRBV18,TGTGCCAGCTCACCAGGAGAGAGTCAAGAGACCCAGTACTTC,CASSPGESQETQYF
once,.,TRBJ2-5,TRBV7-7,TGTGCTAGCAGCTTAATGACCAAAGAGACCCAGTACTTC,CASSLMTKETQYF
once,.,TRBJ2-5,TRBV4-1,TGCGCCAGCAGCCAAGTCGGTACGGGGACGGGAGAGACCCAGTACTTC,CASSQVGTGTGETQYF
.,.,TRBJ2-1,TRBV28,TGTGCCAGCAGTTCCCCCGGGGAGAGCTCCTACAATGAGCAGTTCTTC,CASSSPGESSYNEQFF
.,.,TRBJ2-5,TRBV5-1,TGCGCCAGCAGCTTCCAGGAGACCCAGTACTTC,CASSFQETQYF
.,.,TRBJ1-1,TRBV19,TGTGCCAGTAGGGAGGCGTTGAACACTGAAGCTTTCTTT,CASREALNTEAFF
.,.,TRBJ1-4,TRBV27,TGTGCCAGCAGTTCCGCCGCCGACAGCCCGGTAGGAGAAAAACTGTTTTTT,CASSSAADSPVGEKLFF
.,TRBD2,TRBJ2-3,TRBV5-5,TGTGCCAGCAGCTCAGGGACTAGCGGGAGAACAGATACGCAGTATTTT,CASSSGTSGRTDTQYF
.,.,TRBJ2-7,TRBV7-2,TGTGCCAGCAGCTTAGGGTCTACTTACGAGCAGTACTTC,CASSLGSTYEQYF
.,.,TRBJ2-1,TRBV13,TGTGCCAGCAGCCGTAGAGGGGGTATATGGGATGAGCAGTTCTTC,CASSRRGGIWDEQFF
.,.,TRBJ2-7,TRBV7-6,TGTGCCAGCAGCTGGGGGGATCTATACGAGCAGTACTTC,CASSWGDLYEQYF
once,.,TRBJ1-2,TRBV5-8,TGTGCCAGCAGCTTGGGAGGGGCTCTTTATGGCTACACCTTC,CASSLGGALYGYTF
.,TRBD2,TRBJ2-7,TRBV6-1,TGTGCCAGCAGTGATCCGGGACTAGCGGGACCCGAGCAGTACTTC,CASSDPGLAGPEQYF
once,.,TRBJ2-7,TRBV9,TGTGCCAGCAGCGTAGTGCAGGACTCCTACGAGCAGTACTTC,CASSVVQDSYEQYF
.,.,TRBJ2-7,TRBV4-3,TGCGCCAGCAGCCAAGATATTTATATAGGGGACTCCTCCTACGAGCAGTACTTC,CASSQDIYIGDSSYEQYF
.,TRBD1,TRBJ2-5,TRBV7-9,TGTGCCAGCAGCCAAACAGGGGGGTTAGAGACCCAGTACTTC,CASSQTGGLETQYF
once,.,TRBJ2-7,TRBV11-2,TGTGCCAGCAGCTTAGATCGGCAGGGGTCCTACGAGCAGTACTTC,CASSLDRQGSYEQYF
.,TRBD1,TRBJ2-7,TRBV13,TGTGCCAGCAGCTCCGGGACAGGGGCCTACGAGCAGTACTTC,CASSSGTGAYEQYF
.,.,TRBJ1-1,TRBV29-1,TGCAGCGTTGGGAACAGGTTAGAAGCTTTCTTT,CSVGNRLEAFF
.,.,TRBJ2-1,TRBV7-9,TGTGCCAGCAGCTCAAGCTATGGAAATGAGCAGTTCTTC,CASSSSYGNEQFF
.,TRBD1,TRBJ1-6,TRBV30,TGTGCCTGGAAAAACACCGGGACAGGGAGCTCCTATAATTCACCCCTCCACTTT,CAWKNTGTGSSYNSPLHF
.,TRBD1,TRBJ2-7,TRBV23-1,TGCGCCAGCAGTAGGGACAGGGGGCTCCTGTGGAGCGAGCAGTACTTC,CASSRDRGLLWSEQYF
.,TRBD1,TRBJ2-3,TRBV9,TGTGCCAGCAGCGTATCACAGGGGCATACGCAGTATTTT,CASSVSQGHTQYF